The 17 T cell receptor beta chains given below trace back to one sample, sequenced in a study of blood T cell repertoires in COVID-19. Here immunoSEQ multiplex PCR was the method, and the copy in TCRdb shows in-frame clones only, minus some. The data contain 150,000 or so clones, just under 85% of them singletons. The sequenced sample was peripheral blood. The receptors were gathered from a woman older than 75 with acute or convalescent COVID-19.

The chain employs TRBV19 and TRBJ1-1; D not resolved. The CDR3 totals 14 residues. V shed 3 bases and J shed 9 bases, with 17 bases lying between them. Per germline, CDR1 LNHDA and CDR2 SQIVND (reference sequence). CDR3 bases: TGTGCCAGTAGTATTTCGGGAGGGCTCCCCCAAGCTTTCTTT. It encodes CASSISGGLPQAFF.

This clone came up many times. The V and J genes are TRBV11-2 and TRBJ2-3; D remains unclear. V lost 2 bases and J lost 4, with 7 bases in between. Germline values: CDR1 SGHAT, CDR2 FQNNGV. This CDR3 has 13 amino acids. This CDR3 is CASSLSLADTQYF. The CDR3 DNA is TGTGCCAGCAGCTTATCTCTTGCAGATACGCAGTATTTT.

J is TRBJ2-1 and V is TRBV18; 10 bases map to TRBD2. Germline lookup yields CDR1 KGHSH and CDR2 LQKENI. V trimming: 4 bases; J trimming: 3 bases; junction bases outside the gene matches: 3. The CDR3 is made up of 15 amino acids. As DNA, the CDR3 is TGTGCCAGCTCACGCACTAGCGGGAACTACAATGAGCAGTTCTTC. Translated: CASSRTSGNYNEQFF.

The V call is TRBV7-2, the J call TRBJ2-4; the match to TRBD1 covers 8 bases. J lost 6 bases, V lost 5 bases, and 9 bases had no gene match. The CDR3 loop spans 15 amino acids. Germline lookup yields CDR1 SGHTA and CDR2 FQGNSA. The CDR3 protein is CASSPTVGTGNIQYF. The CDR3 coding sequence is TGTGCCAGCAGCCCTACAGTGGGGACAGGAAACATTCAGTACTTC.

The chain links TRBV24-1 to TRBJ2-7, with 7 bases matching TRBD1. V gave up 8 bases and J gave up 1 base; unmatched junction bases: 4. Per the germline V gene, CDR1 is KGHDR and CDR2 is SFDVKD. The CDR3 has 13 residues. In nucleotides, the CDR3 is TGTGCCACCATGCAGGGGGTGTCCTACGAGCAGTACTTC. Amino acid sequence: CATMQGVSYEQYF.

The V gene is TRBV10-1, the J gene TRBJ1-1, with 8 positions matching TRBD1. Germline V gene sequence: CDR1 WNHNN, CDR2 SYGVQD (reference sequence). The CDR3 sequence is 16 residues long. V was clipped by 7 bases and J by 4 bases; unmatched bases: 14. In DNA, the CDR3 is TGCGCCAGCACATATCTCGGACAGGGTATGTCCACTGAAGCTTTCTTT. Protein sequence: CASTYLGQGMSTEAFF.

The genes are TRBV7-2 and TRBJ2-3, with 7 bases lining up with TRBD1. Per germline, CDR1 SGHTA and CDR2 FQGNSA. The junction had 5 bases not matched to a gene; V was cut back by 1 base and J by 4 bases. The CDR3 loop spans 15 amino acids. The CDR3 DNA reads TGTGCCAGCAGCTTAGGATCCAGGGGGTCAGATACGCAGTATTTT. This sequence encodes CASSLGSRGSDTQYF.

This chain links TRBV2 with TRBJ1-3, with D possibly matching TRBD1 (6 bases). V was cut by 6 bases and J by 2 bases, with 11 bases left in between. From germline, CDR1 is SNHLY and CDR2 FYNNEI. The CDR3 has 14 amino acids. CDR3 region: CASREGGTGNTIYF. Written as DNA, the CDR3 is TGTGCCAGCAGGGAGGGGGGGACTGGAAACACCATATATTTT.

In DNA, the CDR3 is TGTGCCAGCAGCTTGACTTTTTATGGCTACACCTTC. Translated, it gives CASSLTFYGYTF. The rearrangement joins TRBV5-6 to TRBJ1-2; D remains unclear. Germline V gives CDR1 SGHDT, CDR2 YYEEEE. The V end was cut by 1 base, the J end by 5 bases, with 6 bases between. CDR3 length: 12 amino acids.

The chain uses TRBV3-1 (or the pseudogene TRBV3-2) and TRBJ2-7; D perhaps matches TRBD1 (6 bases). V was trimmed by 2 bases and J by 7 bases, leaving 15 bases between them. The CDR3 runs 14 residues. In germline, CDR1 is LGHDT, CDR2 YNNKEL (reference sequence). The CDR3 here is CASSQQGPLGEQYF. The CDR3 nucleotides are TGTGCCAGCAGCCAACAGGGGCCCCTGGGTGAGCAGTACTTC.

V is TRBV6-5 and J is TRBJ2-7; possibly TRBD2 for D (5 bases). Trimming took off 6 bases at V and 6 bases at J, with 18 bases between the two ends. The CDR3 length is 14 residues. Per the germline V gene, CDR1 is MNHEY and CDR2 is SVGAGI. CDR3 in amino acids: CASSREVRGSEQYF. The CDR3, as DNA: TGTGCCAGCAGCCGTGAGGTCCGGGGAAGCGAGCAGTACTTC.

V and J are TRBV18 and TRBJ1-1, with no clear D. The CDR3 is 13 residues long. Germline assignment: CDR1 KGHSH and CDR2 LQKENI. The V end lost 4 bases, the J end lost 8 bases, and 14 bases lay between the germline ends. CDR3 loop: CASSQTDGWEAFF. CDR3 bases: TGTGCCAGCTCACAAACAGACGGATGGGAAGCTTTCTTT.

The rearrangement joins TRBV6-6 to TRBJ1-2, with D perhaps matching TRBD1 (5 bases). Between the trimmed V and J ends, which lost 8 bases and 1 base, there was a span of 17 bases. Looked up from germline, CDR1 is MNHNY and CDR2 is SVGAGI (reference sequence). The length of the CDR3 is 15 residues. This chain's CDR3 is CASLDSGGINYGYTF. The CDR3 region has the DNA TGTGCCAGCCTAGACAGCGGGGGGATTAACTATGGCTACACCTTC.

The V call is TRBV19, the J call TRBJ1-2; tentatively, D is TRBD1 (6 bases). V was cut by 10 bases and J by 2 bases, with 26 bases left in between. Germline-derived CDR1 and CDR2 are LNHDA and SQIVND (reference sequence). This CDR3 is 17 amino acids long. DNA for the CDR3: TGTGCCACCAAACAACTATATGTGGTACAGGGAAACTATGGCTACACCTTC. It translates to CATKQLYVVQGNYGYTF.

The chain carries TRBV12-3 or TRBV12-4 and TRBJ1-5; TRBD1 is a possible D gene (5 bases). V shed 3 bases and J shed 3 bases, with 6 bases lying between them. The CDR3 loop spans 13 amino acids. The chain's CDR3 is CASSLGHNQPQHF. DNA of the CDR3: TGTGCCAGCAGTTTGGGGCACAATCAGCCCCAGCATTTT.

This CDR3 reads CASSFGSGTTGELFF. The CDR3 DNA reads TGTGCCAGCAGTTTCGGTAGCGGGACGACCGGGGAGCTGTTTTTT. V gene TRBV27 combines with J gene TRBJ2-2, with 8 bases fitting TRBD2. The trim removed 3 bases at V and 5 bases at J, leaving 5 bases unmatched. CDR3 size: 15 residues. Looked up from germline, CDR1 is MNHEY and CDR2 is SMNVEV (reference sequence).

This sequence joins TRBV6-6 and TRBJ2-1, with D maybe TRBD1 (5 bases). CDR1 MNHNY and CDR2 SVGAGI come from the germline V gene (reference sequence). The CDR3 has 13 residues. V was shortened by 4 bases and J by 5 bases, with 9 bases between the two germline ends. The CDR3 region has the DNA TGTGCCAGCAGTTGGCTAGGGGACAATGAGCAGTTCTTC. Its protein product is CASSWLGDNEQFF.